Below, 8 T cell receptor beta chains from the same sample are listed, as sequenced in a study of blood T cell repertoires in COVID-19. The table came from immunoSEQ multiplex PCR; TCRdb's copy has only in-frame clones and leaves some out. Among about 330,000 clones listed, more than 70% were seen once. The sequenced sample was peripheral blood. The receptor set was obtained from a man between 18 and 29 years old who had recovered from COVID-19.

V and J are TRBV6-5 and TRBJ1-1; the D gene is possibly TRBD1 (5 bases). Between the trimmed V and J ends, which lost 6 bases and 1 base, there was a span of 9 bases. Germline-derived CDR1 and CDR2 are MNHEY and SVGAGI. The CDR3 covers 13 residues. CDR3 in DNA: TGTGCCAGCAGCCTACAGGAGAACACTGAAGCTTTCTTT. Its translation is CASSLQENTEAFF.

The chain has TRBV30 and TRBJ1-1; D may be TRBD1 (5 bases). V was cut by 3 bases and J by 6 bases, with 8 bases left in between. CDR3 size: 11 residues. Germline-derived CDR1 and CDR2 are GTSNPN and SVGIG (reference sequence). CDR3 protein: CAWSSGAEAFF. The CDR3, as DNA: TGTGCCTGGAGCTCGGGGGCTGAAGCTTTCTTT.

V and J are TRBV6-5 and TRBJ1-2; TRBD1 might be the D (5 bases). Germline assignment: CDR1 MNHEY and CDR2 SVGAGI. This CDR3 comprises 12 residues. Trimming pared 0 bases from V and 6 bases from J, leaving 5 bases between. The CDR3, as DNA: TGTGCCAGCAGTTACTCGGGGCATGGCTACACCTTC. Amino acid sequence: CASSYSGHGYTF.

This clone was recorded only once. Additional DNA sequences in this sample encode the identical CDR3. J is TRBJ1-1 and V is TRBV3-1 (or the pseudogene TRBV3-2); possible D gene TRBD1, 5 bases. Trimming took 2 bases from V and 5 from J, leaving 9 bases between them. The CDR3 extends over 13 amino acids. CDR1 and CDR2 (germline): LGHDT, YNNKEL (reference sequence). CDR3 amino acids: CASSQQGGTEAFF. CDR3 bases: TGTGCCAGCAGCCAACAGGGTGGAACTGAAGCTTTCTTT.

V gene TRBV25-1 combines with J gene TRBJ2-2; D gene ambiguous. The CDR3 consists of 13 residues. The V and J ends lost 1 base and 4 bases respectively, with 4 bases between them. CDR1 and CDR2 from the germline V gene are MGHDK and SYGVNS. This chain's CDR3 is CASSEWATGELFF. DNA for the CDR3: TGTGCCAGCAGTGAATGGGCCACCGGGGAGCTGTTTTTT.

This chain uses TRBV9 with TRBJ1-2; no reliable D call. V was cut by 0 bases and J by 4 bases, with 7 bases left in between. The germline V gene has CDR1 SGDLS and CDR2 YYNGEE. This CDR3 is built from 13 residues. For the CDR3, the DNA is TGTGCCAGCAGCGTAGGTGAGGGCTATGGCTACACCTTC. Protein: CASSVGEGYGYTF.

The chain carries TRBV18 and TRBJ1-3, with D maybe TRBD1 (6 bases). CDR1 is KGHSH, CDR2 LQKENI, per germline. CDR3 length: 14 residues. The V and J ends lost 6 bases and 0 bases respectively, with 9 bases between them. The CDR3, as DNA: TGTGCCAGCTCCCGGGACAACTCTGGAAACACCATATATTTT. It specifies CASSRDNSGNTIYF.

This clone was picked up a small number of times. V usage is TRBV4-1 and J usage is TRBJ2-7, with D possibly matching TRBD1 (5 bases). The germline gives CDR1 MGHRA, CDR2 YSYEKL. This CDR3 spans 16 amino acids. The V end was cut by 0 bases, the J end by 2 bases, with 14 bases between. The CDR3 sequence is CASSQDKWGATYEQYF. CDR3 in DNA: TGCGCCAGCAGCCAAGATAAGTGGGGCGCGACCTACGAGCAGTACTTC.